This T cell receptor beta chain was sequenced for a study of Graves' ophthalmopathy and Graves' hyperthyroidism. Notes on the study in general: Most thyroid clonotypes with frequency above 0.001 were detected in blood too.

Comments on this clonotype: The antigen is undetermined.

RNA transcripts were the template, and TCR beta CDR3 regions were amplified from them. First-round RT-PCR relied on HTBI primers, and a second-round multiplex PCR came next. TCRdb reprocessed the multiplex PCR reads via MiXCR and lists one record per CDR3 protein. The sample gives approximately 540,000 distinct CDR3 sequences, about two fifths of which show up once; roughly 4% is in the top ten. The V and J ends lost 3 bases and 0 bases respectively, with 9 bases between them. The CDR3 covers 16 residues. Per germline, CDR1 SGHVS and CDR2 FNYEAQ. Sequences were obtained from peripheral blood or thyroid tissue (not recorded which). The chain recombines TRBV7-6 with TRBJ2-6; D could derive from TRBD1 or TRBD2 (5 bases each). This clonotype originated in an adult man with Graves' hyperthyroidism. CDR3 bases: TGTGCCAGCAGCTTGAAGGGGAGCTCTGGGGCCAACGTCCTGACTTTC. Translation gives CASSLKGSSGANVLTF.